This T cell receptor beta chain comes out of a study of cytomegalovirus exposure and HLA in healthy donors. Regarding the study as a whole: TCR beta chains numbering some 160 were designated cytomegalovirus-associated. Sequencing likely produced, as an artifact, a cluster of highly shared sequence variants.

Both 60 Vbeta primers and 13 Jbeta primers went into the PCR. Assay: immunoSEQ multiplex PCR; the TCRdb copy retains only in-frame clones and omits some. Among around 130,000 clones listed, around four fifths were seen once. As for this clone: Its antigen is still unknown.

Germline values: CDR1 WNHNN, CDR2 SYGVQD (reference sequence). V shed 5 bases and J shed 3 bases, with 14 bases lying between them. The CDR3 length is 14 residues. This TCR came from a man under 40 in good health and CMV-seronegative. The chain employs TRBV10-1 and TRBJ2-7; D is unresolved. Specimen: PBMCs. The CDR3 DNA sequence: TGCGCCAGCAGTACAATTGACATAGGCTACGAGCAGTACTTC. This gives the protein CASSTIDIGYEQYF.